This is a list of T cell receptor beta chains from one sample in a study of TIL therapy for anti-PD-1-resistant metastatic lung cancer. Using immunoSEQ multiplex PCR, the repertoire was profiled, and TCRdb retains in-frame clones only, with some absent. Of 95,000 or so clones listed, just over 65% are singletons. Sample: tumor tissue, taken at baseline. These receptors were obtained from a person between 25 and 80 years old with non-small cell lung cancer. Each CDR3 is given with its conserved first and last residue. The order of the fields is D gene, clone size, J gene, V gene, CDR3 protein, CDR3 DNA. The D gene is left open where the match is weak. Expanded clones are given a class, and other clones once, few, many or no size at all.

D gene: NA; clone size: once; J gene: TRBJ1-3; V gene: TRBV15; CDR3 protein: CATSRDGYLGNTIYF; CDR3 DNA: TGTGCCACCAGCAGAGATGGATACCTCGGAAACACCATATATTTT
D gene: NA; clone size: NA; J gene: TRBJ1-2; V gene: TRBV20-1; CDR3 protein: CSARRQGGGTF; CDR3 DNA: TGCAGTGCTAGGAGGCAGGGAGGAGGCACCTTC
D gene: TRBD2; clone size: NA; J gene: TRBJ2-3; V gene: TRBV7-2; CDR3 protein: CASSLALAGGQGTQYF; CDR3 DNA: TGTGCCAGCAGCTTAGCGCTAGCGGGGGGGCAAGGTACGCAGTATTTT
D gene: NA; clone size: once; J gene: TRBJ2-1; V gene: TRBV4-3; CDR3 protein: CASSQEILASNEQFF; CDR3 DNA: TGCGCCAGCAGCCAAGAGATTTTGGCTTCCAATGAGCAGTTCTTC
D gene: TRBD1; clone size: NA; J gene: TRBJ2-1; V gene: TRBV27; CDR3 protein: CASSPILTGFNEQFF; CDR3 DNA: TGTGCCAGCAGTCCTATTCTGACAGGGTTCAATGAGCAGTTCTTC
D gene: NA; clone size: NA; J gene: TRBJ2-1; V gene: TRBV2; CDR3 protein: CASSELPYAGGQFF; CDR3 DNA: TGTGCCAGCAGTGAACTCCCCTACGCCGGAGGGCAGTTCTTC
D gene: TRBD1; clone size: NA; J gene: TRBJ2-7; V gene: TRBV28; CDR3 protein: CASSSTGGNSYEQYF; CDR3 DNA: TGTGCCAGCAGCTCAACAGGGGGGAACTCCTACGAGCAGTACTTC
D gene: NA; clone size: NA; J gene: TRBJ2-5; V gene: TRBV2; CDR3 protein: CASRGWSVQETQYF; CDR3 DNA: TGTGCCAGCAGGGGGTGGTCGGTTCAAGAGACCCAGTACTTC
D gene: NA; clone size: NA; J gene: TRBJ2-7; V gene: TRBV5-1; CDR3 protein: CASSLEGWLNEQYF; CDR3 DNA: TGCGCCAGCAGCTTGGAGGGCTGGCTGAACGAGCAGTACTTC
D gene: TRBD1; clone size: NA; J gene: TRBJ2-7; V gene: TRBV7-8; CDR3 protein: CASSPTGTGYEQYF; CDR3 DNA: TGTGCCAGCAGCCCGACAGGGACAGGCTACGAGCAGTACTTC
D gene: NA; clone size: many; J gene: TRBJ2-5; V gene: TRBV15; CDR3 protein: CATSRDIRVETQYF; CDR3 DNA: TGTGCCACCAGCAGAGATATAAGGGTCGAGACCCAGTACTTC
D gene: NA; clone size: NA; J gene: TRBJ2-1; V gene: TRBV28; CDR3 protein: CASSFGNRERDEQFF; CDR3 DNA: TGTGCCAGCAGTTTCGGGAACCGGGAGAGGGATGAGCAGTTCTTC
D gene: NA; clone size: NA; J gene: TRBJ1-4; V gene: TRBV10-2; CDR3 protein: CASRGGGENSEKLFF; CDR3 DNA: TGCGCCAGCAGAGGAGGAGGGGAGAACAGTGAAAAACTGTTTTTT
D gene: NA; clone size: few; J gene: TRBJ2-5; V gene: TRBV9; CDR3 protein: CASSVMGRLQETQYF; CDR3 DNA: TGTGCCAGCAGCGTAATGGGTCGATTACAAGAGACCCAGTACTTC
D gene: NA; clone size: NA; J gene: TRBJ2-7; V gene: TRBV6-2/TRBV6-3; CDR3 protein: CASSSSGIFTYEQYF; CDR3 DNA: TGTGCCAGCAGTTCCTCAGGGATCTTTACCTACGAGCAGTACTTC
D gene: NA; clone size: NA; J gene: TRBJ1-1; V gene: TRBV5-8; CDR3 protein: CASRSRQRTDTEAFF; CDR3 DNA: TGTGCCAGCAGGTCAAGACAGAGAACAGACACTGAAGCTTTCTTT
D gene: NA; clone size: NA; J gene: TRBJ2-7; V gene: TRBV7-9; CDR3 protein: CASSLASRSYEQYF; CDR3 DNA: TGTGCCAGCAGCTTAGCTAGCAGAAGCTACGAGCAGTACTTC
D gene: NA; clone size: NA; J gene: TRBJ1-1; V gene: TRBV5-1; CDR3 protein: CASSLGQANTEAFF; CDR3 DNA: TGCGCCAGCAGCTTGGGACAGGCCAACACTGAAGCTTTCTTT
D gene: NA; clone size: few; J gene: TRBJ1-3; V gene: TRBV7-8; CDR3 protein: CASSSDGRGNTIYF; CDR3 DNA: TGTGCCAGCAGCTCAGACGGGAGAGGAAACACCATATATTTT